This TCR beta chain came from a study of cytomegalovirus exposure and HLA in healthy donors. The PCR contained 60 Vbeta and 13 Jbeta primers. Per the original data handling: In a later analysis, of 79 million or so unique beta chains, some 10 million appeared in at least two donors. Sequenced by immunoSEQ multiplex PCR; TCRdb stores in-frame clones only, minus some. That table supplies the V and J calls and clone size; D and trimming were determined from the DNA. Among around 150,000 clones listed, roughly 82% were seen once. The sequence came from a male donor in good health and CMV-seronegative. Input material: PBMCs.

The CDR3 loop reads CASSPLLGRAYEQYF. The CDR3 region has the DNA TGTGCCAGCAGCCCCCTTCTCGGGCGGGCCTACGAGCAGTACTTC. The chain links TRBV7-2 to TRBJ2-7, with D possibly TRBD2 on 5 matching bases. CDR3 length equals 15 residues. Germline lookup yields CDR1 SGHTA and CDR2 FQGNSA. With 5 bases removed from V and 2 bases from J, the gap between germline ends came to 16 bases.